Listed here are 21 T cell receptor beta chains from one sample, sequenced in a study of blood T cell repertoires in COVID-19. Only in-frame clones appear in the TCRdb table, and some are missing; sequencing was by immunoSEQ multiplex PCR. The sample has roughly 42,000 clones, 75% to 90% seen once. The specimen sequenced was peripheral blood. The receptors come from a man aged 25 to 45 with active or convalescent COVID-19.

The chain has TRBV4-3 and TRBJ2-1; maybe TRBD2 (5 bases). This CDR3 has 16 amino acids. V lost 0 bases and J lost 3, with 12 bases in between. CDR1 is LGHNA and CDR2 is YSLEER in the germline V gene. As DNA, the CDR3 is TGCGCCAGCAGCCAAGAGACTACACTACTCTACAATGAGCAGTTCTTC. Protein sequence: CASSQETTLLYNEQFF.

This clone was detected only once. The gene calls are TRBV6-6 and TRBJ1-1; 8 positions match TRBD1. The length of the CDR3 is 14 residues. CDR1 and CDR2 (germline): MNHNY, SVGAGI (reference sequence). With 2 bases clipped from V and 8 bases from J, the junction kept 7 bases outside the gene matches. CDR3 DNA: TGTGCCAGCAGTTACGGACAGGGCGTACTCGAAGCTTTCTTT. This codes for CASSYGQGVLEAFF.

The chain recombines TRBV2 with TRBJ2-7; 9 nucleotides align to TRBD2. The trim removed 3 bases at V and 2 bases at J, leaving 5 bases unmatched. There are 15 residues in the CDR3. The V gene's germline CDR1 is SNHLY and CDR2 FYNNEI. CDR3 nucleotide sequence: TGTGCCAGCAGTGATGTTAGCGGGGGAACCTACGAGCAGTACTTC. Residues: CASSDVSGGTYEQYF.

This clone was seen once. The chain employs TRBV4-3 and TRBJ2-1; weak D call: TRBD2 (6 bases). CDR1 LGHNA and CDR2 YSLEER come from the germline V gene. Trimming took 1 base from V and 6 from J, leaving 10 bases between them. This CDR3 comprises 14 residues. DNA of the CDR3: TGCGCCAGCAGCCAAGGCCTAGCGTCCAATGAGCAGTTCTTC. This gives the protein CASSQGLASNEQFF.

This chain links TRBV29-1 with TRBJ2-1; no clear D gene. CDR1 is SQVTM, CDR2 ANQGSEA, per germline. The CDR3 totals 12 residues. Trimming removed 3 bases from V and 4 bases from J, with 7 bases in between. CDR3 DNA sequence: TGCAGCGTTGAGTTTCAGTACAATGAGCAGTTCTTC. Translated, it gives CSVEFQYNEQFF.

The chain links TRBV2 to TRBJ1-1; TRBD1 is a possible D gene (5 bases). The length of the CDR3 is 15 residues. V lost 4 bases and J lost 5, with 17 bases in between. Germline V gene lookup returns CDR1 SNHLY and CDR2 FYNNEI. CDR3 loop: CASSVPPQGGTEAFF. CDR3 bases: TGTGCCAGCAGTGTCCCCCCCCAGGGCGGAACTGAAGCTTTCTTT.

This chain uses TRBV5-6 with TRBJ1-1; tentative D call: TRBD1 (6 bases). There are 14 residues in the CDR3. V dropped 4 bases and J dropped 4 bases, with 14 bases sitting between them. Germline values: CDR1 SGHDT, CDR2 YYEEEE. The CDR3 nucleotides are TGTGCCAGCAGCAGCACAGGGTTGGGCACTGAAGCTTTCTTT. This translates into CASSSTGLGTEAFF.

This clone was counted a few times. CDR3 sequence (DNA): TGTGCCACCAGCGCCATCGACAGGAACACCGGGGAGCTGTTTTTT. Translation gives CATSAIDRNTGELFF. V gene TRBV24-1 combines with J gene TRBJ2-2, with a weak D call TRBD1 (5 bases). This CDR3 has 15 amino acids. V lost 7 bases to trimming and J lost 1 base, with 12 bases between them. CDR1 and CDR2 from the germline V gene are KGHDR and SFDVKD.

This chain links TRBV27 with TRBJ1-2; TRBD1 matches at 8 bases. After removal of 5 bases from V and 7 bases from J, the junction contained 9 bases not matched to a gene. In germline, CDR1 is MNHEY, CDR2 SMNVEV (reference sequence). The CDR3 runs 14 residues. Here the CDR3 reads CASSPRGQGRGYTF. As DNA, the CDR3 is TGTGCCAGCAGTCCCCGCGGACAGGGCCGTGGCTACACCTTC.

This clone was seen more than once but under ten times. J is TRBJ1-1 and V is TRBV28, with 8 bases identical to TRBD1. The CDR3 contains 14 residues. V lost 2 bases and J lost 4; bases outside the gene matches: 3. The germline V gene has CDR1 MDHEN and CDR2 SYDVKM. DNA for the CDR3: TGTGCCAGCAGTTTACCCAGGGGGCCCACTGAAGCTTTCTTT. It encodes CASSLPRGPTEAFF.

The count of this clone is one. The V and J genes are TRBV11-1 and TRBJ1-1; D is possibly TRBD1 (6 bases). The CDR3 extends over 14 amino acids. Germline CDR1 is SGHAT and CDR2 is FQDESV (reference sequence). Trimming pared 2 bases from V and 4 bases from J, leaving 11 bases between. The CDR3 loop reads CASSLQGTGTEAFF. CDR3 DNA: TGTGCCAGCAGCTTACAGGGGACGGGCACTGAAGCTTTCTTT.

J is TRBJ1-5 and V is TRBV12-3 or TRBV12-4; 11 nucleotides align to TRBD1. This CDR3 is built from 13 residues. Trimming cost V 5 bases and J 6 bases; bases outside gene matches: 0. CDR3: CASSGQGAQPQHF. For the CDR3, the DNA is TGTGCCAGCAGTGGACAGGGGGCTCAGCCCCAGCATTTT.

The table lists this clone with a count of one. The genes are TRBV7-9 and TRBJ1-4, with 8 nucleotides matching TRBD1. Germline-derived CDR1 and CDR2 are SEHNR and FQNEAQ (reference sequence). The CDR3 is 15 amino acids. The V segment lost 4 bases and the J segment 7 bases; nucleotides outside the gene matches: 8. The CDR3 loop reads CASSSPGGWPEKLFF. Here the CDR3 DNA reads TGTGCCAGCAGCTCACCAGGGGGCTGGCCTGAAAAACTGTTTTTT.

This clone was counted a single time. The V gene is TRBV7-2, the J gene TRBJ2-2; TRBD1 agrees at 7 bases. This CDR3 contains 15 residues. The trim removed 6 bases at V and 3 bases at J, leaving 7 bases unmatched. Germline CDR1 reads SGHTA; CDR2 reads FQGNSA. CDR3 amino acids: CASRKGGVDTGELFF. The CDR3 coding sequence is TGTGCCAGCAGAAAAGGGGGCGTCGACACCGGGGAGCTGTTTTTT.

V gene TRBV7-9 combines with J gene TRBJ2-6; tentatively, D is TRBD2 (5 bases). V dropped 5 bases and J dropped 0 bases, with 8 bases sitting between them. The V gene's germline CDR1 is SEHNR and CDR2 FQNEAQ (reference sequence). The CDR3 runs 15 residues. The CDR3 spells CASSPEGSGANVLTF. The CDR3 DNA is TGTGCCAGCAGCCCCGAGGGCTCTGGGGCCAACGTCCTGACTTTC.

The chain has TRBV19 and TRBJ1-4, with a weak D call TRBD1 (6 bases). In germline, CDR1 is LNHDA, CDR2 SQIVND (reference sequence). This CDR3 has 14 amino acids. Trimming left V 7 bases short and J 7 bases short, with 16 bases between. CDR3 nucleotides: TGTGCCAGTACCTTAACAGGGCCGGGTGAAAAACTGTTTTTT. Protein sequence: CASTLTGPGEKLFF.

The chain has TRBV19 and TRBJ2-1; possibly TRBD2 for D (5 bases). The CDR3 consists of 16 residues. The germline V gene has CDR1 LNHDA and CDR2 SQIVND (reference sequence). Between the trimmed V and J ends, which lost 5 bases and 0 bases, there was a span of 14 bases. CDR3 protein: CASSAGGGLSYNEQFF. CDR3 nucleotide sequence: TGTGCCAGTAGTGCCGGCGGAGGCCTCTCCTACAATGAGCAGTTCTTC.

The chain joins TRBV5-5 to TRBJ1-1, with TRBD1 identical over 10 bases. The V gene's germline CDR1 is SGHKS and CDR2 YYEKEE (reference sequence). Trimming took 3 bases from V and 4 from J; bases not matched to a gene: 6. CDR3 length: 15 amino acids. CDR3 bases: TGTGCCAGCAGCTACCGGGACAGGGGATTCACTGAAGCTTTCTTT. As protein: CASSYRDRGFTEAFF.

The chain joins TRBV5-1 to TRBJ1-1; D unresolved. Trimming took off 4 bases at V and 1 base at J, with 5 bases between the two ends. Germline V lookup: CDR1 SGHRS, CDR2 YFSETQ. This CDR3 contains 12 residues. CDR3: CASSPGNTEAFF. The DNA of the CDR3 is TGCGCCAGCAGCCCCGGGAACACTGAAGCTTTCTTT.

In nucleotides, the CDR3 is TGTGCCAGCAGCCAAGATGGGACAGGCGCAACTAATGAAAAACTGTTTTTT. Amino acid sequence: CASSQDGTGATNEKLFF. The chain is built from TRBV4-2 and TRBJ1-4; TRBD1 matches at 8 bases. The germline V gene encodes CDR1 LGHNA and CDR2 YNFKEQ. There are 17 residues in the CDR3. V lost 0 bases and J lost 0; bases outside the gene matches: 3.

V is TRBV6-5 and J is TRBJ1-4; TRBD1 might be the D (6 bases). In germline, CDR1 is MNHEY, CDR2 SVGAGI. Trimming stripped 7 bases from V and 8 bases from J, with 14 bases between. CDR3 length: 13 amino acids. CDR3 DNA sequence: TGTGCCAGCACCGGACAGCTCCACGAAAAACTGTTTTTT. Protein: CASTGQLHEKLFF.